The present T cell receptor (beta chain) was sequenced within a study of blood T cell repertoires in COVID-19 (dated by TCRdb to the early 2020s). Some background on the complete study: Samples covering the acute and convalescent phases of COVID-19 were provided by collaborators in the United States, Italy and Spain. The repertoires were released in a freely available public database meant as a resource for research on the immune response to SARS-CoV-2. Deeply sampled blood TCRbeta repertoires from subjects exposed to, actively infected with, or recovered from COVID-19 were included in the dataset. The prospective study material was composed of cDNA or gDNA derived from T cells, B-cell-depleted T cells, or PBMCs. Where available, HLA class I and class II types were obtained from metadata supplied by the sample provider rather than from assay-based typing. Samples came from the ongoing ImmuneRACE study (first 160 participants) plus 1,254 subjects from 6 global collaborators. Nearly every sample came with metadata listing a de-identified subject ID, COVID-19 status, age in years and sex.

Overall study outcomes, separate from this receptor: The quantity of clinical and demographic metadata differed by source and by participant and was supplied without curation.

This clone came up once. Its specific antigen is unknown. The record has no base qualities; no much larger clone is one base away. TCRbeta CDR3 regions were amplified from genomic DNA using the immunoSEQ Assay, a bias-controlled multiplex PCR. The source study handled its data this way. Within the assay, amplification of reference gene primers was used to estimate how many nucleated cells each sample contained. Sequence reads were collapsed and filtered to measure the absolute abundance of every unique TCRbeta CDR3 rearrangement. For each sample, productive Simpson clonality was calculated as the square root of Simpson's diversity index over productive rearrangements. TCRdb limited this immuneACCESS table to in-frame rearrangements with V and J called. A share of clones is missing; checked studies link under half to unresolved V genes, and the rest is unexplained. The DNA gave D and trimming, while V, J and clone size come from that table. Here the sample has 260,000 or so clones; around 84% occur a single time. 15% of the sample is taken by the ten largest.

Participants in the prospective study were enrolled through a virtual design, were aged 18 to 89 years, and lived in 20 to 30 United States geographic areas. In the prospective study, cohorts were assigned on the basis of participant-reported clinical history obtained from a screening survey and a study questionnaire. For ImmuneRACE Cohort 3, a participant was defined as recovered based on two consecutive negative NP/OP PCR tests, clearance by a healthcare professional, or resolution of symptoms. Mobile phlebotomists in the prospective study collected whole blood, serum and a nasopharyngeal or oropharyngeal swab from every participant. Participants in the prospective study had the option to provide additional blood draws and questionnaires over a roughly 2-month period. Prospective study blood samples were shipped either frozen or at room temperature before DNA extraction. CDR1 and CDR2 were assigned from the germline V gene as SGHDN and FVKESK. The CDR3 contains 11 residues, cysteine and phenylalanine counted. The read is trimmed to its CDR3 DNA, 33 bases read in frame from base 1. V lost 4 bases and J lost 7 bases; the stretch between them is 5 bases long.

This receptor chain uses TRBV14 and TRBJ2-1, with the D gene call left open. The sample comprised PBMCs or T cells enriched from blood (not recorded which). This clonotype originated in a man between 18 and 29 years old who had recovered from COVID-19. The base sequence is TGTGCCAGCAGCCCCGAGAATGAGCAGTTCTTC. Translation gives CASSPENEQFF. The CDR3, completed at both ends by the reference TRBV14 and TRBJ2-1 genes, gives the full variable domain EAGVTQFPSHSVIEKGQTVTLRCDPISGHDNLYWYRRVMGKEIKFLLHFVKESKQDESGMPNNRFLAERTGGTYSTLKVQPAELEDSGVYFCASSPENEQFFGPGTRLTVL.